This TCR beta chain was identified during a study of vaccination and CD4 T cells after COVID-19. Background on the study: Post-COVID samples were collected a median approximately 97 days following diagnosis, spanning 35 to 161.

This CDR3 region has 16 residues. The V end lost 1 base, the J end lost 5 bases, and 17 bases lay between the germline ends. Germline V gene lookup returns CDR1 MNHEY and CDR2 SMNVEV (reference sequence). The study sequenced cultured CD4+ T cell DNA using the Oncomine TCR Beta short-read assay. From cultured CD4+ T cells, genomic DNA was extracted. In TCRdb, the PCR reads were re-called with MiXCR into one record per CDR3 protein. The sample includes roughly 9,200 distinct CDR3 sequences, roughly 43% seen only once; the top ten take 25% to 30%. The treatment was: approximately 11-day PBMC culture with coronavirus spike peptide pools or control peptides (ViraFEST assay). Before the COVID-19 pandemic (2011-2018), CD4+ T cells were obtained from the unexposed donor. In the ViraFEST assay, peptide-pool expansion preceded TCR sequencing of expanded clonotypes. When enough cells were available, unexposed-donor CD4+ T cells were probed with SARS-CoV-2 S/N and four cold-coronavirus spikes.

Concerning this clonotype: The antigen is not known.

The sequenced sample was CD4+ T cells from blood, cultured in vitro. The chain is built from TRBV27 and TRBJ1-1; tentatively, D is TRBD1 (6 bases). This TCR came from a human donor in good health. For the CDR3, the DNA is TGTGCCAGCAGTTTATACCCGAGGACCCAGGGGACTGAAGCTTTCTTT. Amino acid sequence: CASSLYPRTQGTEAFF.